The 3 T cell receptor beta chains in this list originate from one sample, sequenced in a study of cytomegalovirus exposure and HLA in healthy donors. PCR was performed using 60 Vbeta and 13 Jbeta primers. The protocol was immunoSEQ multiplex PCR, while the TCRdb copy is restricted to in-frame clones and leaves out a portion. The table includes about 72,000 clones, roughly four fifths detected once. Source material: PBMCs. These receptors originate from a man between 18 and 35 years old in good health and CMV-seronegative.

V gene TRBV28 combines with J gene TRBJ2-1; 7 bases are shared with TRBD2. The CDR3 loop spans 16 amino acids. V lost 4 bases, J lost 3 bases, and 9 bases stayed unmatched. Germline lookup yields CDR1 MDHEN and CDR2 SYDVKM. The CDR3 protein is CASSSYWSGIYNEQFF. In DNA form, the CDR3 reads TGTGCCAGCAGTTCCTACTGGAGCGGGATCTACAATGAGCAGTTCTTC.

The V gene is TRBV6-1, the J gene TRBJ2-7; D unclear. CDR1 and CDR2 (germline): MNHNS, SASEGT. The CDR3 loop spans 12 amino acids. Between the trimmed V and J ends, which lost 9 bases and 0 bases, there was a span of 9 bases. The DNA for the CDR3 is TGTGCCAGTTTGTCGAGCTCCTACGAGCAGTACTTC. It is translated as CASLSSSYEQYF.

The chain couples TRBV30 to TRBJ2-7; D not resolved. The length of the CDR3 is 12 residues. Germline CDR1 GTSNPN, CDR2 SVGIG (reference sequence). The ends were cut back, 7 bases at V and 5 bases at J, with 15 bases in the middle. CDR3 sequence: CAYTPHQDEQYF. In nucleotides, the CDR3 is TGTGCCTACACACCTCATCAGGACGAGCAGTACTTC.